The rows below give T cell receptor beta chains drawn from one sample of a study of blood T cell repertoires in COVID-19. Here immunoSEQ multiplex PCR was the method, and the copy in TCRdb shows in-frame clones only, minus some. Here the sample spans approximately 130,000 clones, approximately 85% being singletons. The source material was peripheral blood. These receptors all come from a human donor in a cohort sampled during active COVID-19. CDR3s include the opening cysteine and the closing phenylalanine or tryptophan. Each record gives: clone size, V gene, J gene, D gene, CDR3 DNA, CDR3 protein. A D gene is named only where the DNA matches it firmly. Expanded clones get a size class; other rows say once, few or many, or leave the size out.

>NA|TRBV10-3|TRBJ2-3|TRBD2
TGTGCCATCAGTGAGTCGACTCGAGCGGGGGTTAGCACAGATACGCAGTATTTT
CAISESTRAGVSTDTQYF
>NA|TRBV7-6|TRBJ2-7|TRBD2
TGTGCCAGCAGTTATAGCGGGGGGGCCGACGAGCAGTACTTC
CASSYSGGADEQYF
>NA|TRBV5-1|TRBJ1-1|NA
TGCGCCAGCAGCCCCGGGGGTGTGAACACTGAAGCTTTCTTT
CASSPGGVNTEAFF
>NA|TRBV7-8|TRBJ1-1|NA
TGTGCCAGCAGCATTGAGGGAGCGAACACTGAAGCTTTCTTT
CASSIEGANTEAFF
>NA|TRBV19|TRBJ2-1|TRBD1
TGTGCCAGTAGCAGACAGGGCCACAATGAGCAGTTCTTC
CASSRQGHNEQFF
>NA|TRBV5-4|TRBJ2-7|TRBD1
TGTGCCAGCAGCCAACCGGCCAGGGGGAACTACGAGCAGTACTTC
CASSQPARGNYEQYF
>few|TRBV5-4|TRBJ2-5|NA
TGTGCCAGCAGCTCATCCGACAGCTCCGGAGAGACCCAGTACTTC
CASSSSDSSGETQYF
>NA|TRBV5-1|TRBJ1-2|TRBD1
TGCGCCAGCAGCTTGGCGGACAGGGTCTATGGCTACACCTTC
CASSLADRVYGYTF
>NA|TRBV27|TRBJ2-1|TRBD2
TGTGCCAGCAGTTCCCCCGGGACTAGTACCTACAATGAGCAGTTCTTC
CASSSPGTSTYNEQFF
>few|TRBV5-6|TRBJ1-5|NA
TGTGCCAGCAGCTTGAGGGGGTTAAGCAATCAGCCCCAGCATTTT
CASSLRGLSNQPQHF
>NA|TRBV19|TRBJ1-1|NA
TGTGCCAGTACCTGGGCAGCGGGGACTCCCGGTGAAGCTTTCTTT
CASTWAAGTPGEAFF
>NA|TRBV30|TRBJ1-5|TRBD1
TGTGCCTGGCCCGGGACAGGGGGCTTTCAGCCCCAGCATTTT
CAWPGTGGFQPQHF
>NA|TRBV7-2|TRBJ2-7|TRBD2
TGTGCCAGCAGCACCCAGTCACTAGCGGGGGGTACCTACGAGCAGTACTTC
CASSTQSLAGGTYEQYF
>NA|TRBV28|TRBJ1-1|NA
TGTGCCAGCAGTTTAAGGCAGGGTAATATAGCTTTCTTT
CASSLRQGNIAFF
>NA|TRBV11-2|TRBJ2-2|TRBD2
TGTGCCAGCAGTCATGGGCGGGGGACCACCGGGGAGCTGTTTTTT
CASSHGRGTTGELFF
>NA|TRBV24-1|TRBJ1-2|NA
TGTGCCACCAGTGACGGCTATGGCTACACCTTC
CATSDGYGYTF
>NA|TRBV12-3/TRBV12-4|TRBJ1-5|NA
TGTGCCAGCAGTACCAGGGACAATCAGCCCCAGCATTTT
CASSTRDNQPQHF
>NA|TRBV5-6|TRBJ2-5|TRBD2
TGTGCCAGCACCGTCGGGCGGGGGCAAGAGACCCAGTACTTC
CASTVGRGQETQYF
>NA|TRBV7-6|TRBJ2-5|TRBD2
TGTGCCAGCAGCTTAGGGGGGGGAGATCAAGAGACCCAGTACTTC
CASSLGGGDQETQYF
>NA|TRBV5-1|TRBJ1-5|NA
TGCGCCAGCAGCTTGGCCGGGGGAAACCAGCCCCAGCATTTT
CASSLAGGNQPQHF
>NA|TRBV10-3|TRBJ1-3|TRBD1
TGTGCCATATCTAACACAGGGGGCCCAGGAAACACCATATATTTT
CAISNTGGPGNTIYF
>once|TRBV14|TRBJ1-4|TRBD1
TGTGCCAGCAGCCAATTTACAGGGGGCGACGCAACTAATGAAAAACTGTTTTTT
CASSQFTGGDATNEKLFF
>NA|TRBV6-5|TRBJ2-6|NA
TGTGCCAGCAGTTATTCAGGGGCTGGGGCCAACGTCCTGACTTTC
CASSYSGAGANVLTF
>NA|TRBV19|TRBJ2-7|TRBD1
TGTGCCAGTGGGTCAAGTCCGGGACAGGGGGCCACCTACGAGCAGTACTTC
CASGSSPGQGATYEQYF
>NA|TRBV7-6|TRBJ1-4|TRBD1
TGTGCCAGCAGTCCGGACAGGGATAATGAAAAACTGTTTTTT
CASSPDRDNEKLFF
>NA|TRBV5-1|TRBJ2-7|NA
TGCGCCAGCAGCCTGGACAGCCACTACGAGCAGTACTTC
CASSLDSHYEQYF
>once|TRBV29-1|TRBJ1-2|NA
TGCAGCGTTGTCGACGGGTTCGGCTATGGCTACACCTTC
CSVVDGFGYGYTF
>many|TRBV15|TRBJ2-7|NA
TGTGCCACCAGCAGAGATGAGATCCAGGGGACCTTCTCCTACGAGCAGTACTTC
CATSRDEIQGTFSYEQYF
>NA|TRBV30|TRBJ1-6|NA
TGTGCCTGGAGTAACACAGGCCCAAGGAATTCACCCCTCCACTTT
CAWSNTGPRNSPLHF
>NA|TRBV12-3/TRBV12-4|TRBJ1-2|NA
TGTGCCAGCAGTTTACGACAGAAGTATGGCTACACCTTC
CASSLRQKYGYTF
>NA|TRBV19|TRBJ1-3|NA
TGTGCCAGTACGGTATCCGGAAACACCATATATTTT
CASTVSGNTIYF
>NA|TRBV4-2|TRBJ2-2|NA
TGTGCCAGTACAGGAGCGAACACCGGGGAGCTGTTTTTT
CASTGANTGELFF
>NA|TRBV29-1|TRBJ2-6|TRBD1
TGCAGCGTAGATGTACAGGGGTCTGGGGCCAACGTCCTGACTTTC
CSVDVQGSGANVLTF
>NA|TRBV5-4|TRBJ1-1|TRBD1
TGTGCCAGCACTTGGGACAGGGCGAGCACTGAAGCTTTCTTT
CASTWDRASTEAFF
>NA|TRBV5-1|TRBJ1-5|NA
TGCGCCAGCAGCCCTTCGGTCGGGGGAAATCAGCCCCAGCATTTT
CASSPSVGGNQPQHF
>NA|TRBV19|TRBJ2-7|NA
TGTGCCAGTAGTATAGTTGCGGGCGGAGGCGAGCAGTACTTC
CASSIVAGGGEQYF
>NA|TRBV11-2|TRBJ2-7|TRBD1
TGTGCCAGCAGCTTCGCGGACAGGGCATCCTACGAGCAGTACTTC
CASSFADRASYEQYF